The 14 T cell receptor beta chains listed next were all sequenced from one sample in a study of blood T cell repertoires in COVID-19. Some clones are missing from TCRdb's copy, which holds only in-frame ones; the method was immunoSEQ multiplex PCR. The sample lists 15,000 to 20,000 clones, about 81% occurring once. The sequenced sample was peripheral blood. The receptors were gathered from a man between 60 and 75 years old with acute or convalescent COVID-19.

The rearrangement uses TRBV6-5 and TRBJ2-5, with D possibly TRBD2 on 7 matching bases. Trimming shortened V by 6 bases and J by 5 bases, and 16 bases separated the two germline ends. The CDR3 consists of 14 residues. The V gene's germline CDR1 is MNHEY and CDR2 SVGAGI. The CDR3 is CASRGRGQIETQYF. The CDR3 DNA follows: TGTGCCAGCAGGGGGCGGGGGCAAATTGAGACCCAGTACTTC.

The chain recombines TRBV7-3 with TRBJ1-1, with D hard to call. V lost 2 bases to trimming and J lost 4 bases, with 11 bases between them. Per the germline V gene, CDR1 is SGHTA and CDR2 is FQGTGA. The CDR3 runs 14 residues. The CDR3 bases are TGTGCCAGCAGCTTACGACCGGAGGGCACTGAAGCTTTCTTT. This gives the protein CASSLRPEGTEAFF.

The rearrangement uses TRBV6-1 and TRBJ1-5; D remains ambiguous. V was trimmed by 2 bases and J by 7 bases, leaving 9 bases between them. The CDR3 totals 13 residues. Germline CDR1 MNHNS, CDR2 SASEGT. The CDR3 region is CASSEMGRQPQHF. CDR3 DNA: TGTGCCAGCAGTGAAATGGGGAGACAGCCCCAGCATTTT.

The gene calls are TRBV6-2 or TRBV6-3 and TRBJ1-1; D ambiguous. Trimming removed 0 bases from V and 0 bases from J, with 8 bases in between. The CDR3 has 15 residues. Germline CDR1 and CDR2: MNHEY and SVGEGT. This CDR3 reads CASSYSELMNTEAFF. CDR3 nucleotides: TGTGCCAGCAGTTACTCCGAACTGATGAACACTGAAGCTTTCTTT.

This sequence joins TRBV5-1 and TRBJ1-1; TRBD1 aligns across 7 bases. V shed 0 bases, J shed 3 bases, and the junction held 5 bases outside the gene matches. The length of the CDR3 is 15 residues. Germline V gene sequence: CDR1 SGHRS, CDR2 YFSETQ. The CDR3 here is CASSLGDTGDTEAFF. The CDR3 coding sequence is TGCGCCAGCAGCTTGGGGGACACAGGGGACACTGAAGCTTTCTTT.

This chain joins TRBV27 and TRBJ1-2; 8 bases map to TRBD1. CDR1 and CDR2 from the germline V gene are MNHEY and SMNVEV (reference sequence). This CDR3 comprises 15 residues. J lost 1 base, V lost 5 bases, and 6 bases had no gene match. The CDR3 loop reads CASSPRTGNNYGYTF. CDR3 sequence (DNA): TGTGCCAGCAGTCCGCGGACAGGGAATAACTATGGCTACACCTTC.

CDR3 residues: CASRRDRGFSSGNTIYF. DNA of the CDR3: TGTGCCAGCAGGCGGGACAGGGGCTTTTCCTCTGGAAACACCATATATTTT. V and J are TRBV28 and TRBJ1-3; 10 bases are shared with TRBD1. Looked up from germline, CDR1 is MDHEN and CDR2 is SYDVKM. CDR3 length: 17 residues. The V segment lost 6 bases and the J segment 0 bases; nucleotides outside the gene matches: 8.

This chain connects TRBV19 to TRBJ1-1; D perhaps matches TRBD1 (5 bases). This CDR3 region has 13 residues. Germline assignment: CDR1 LNHDA and CDR2 SQIVND (reference sequence). V lost 5 bases, J lost 7 bases, and 14 bases lay in between. The DNA of the CDR3 is TGTGCCAGTAGTTTGATTGGGGCGAATGAAGCTTTCTTT. Its translation is CASSLIGANEAFF.

The rearrangement links TRBV2 to TRBJ1-2, with D perhaps TRBD1 (5 bases). Deletions cut 1 base from V and 4 bases from J, with 13 bases between. Germline V gives CDR1 SNHLY, CDR2 FYNNEI. This CDR3 has 15 amino acids. Written as DNA, the CDR3 is TGTGCCAGCAGTGAAGGGGGGGGACGGTCCTATGGCTACACCTTC. Residues: CASSEGGGRSYGYTF.

As DNA, the CDR3 is TGTGCCAGCAGCTTGTCGGCAGGGGGTAACTATGGCTACACCTTC. This translates into CASSLSAGGNYGYTF. The chain has TRBV5-5 and TRBJ1-2, with 7 bases identical to TRBD1. The CDR3 spans 15 residues. Trimming removed 1 base from V and 1 base from J; junction bases left unmatched: 4. The V gene's germline CDR1 is SGHKS and CDR2 YYEKEE (reference sequence).

The CDR3 nucleotides read TGTGCCAGCAAATCCAGACAGGGGAGCTCTGGAAACACCATATATTTT. It yields the protein CASKSRQGSSGNTIYF. The genes are TRBV27 and TRBJ1-3; TRBD1 matches 8 bases. The CDR3 is 16 residues long. V lost 7 bases and J lost 0; bases outside the gene matches: 8. The germline V gene has CDR1 MNHEY and CDR2 SMNVEV (reference sequence).

The rearrangement uses TRBV7-2 and TRBJ1-6; D possibly corresponds to TRBD1 (5 bases). This CDR3 comprises 17 residues. CDR1 and CDR2 (germline): SGHTA, FQGNSA. V lost 0 bases, J lost 9 bases, and 18 bases lay in between. The CDR3 loop is CASSLAPGLSFGSPLHF. The CDR3 DNA is TGTGCCAGCAGCTTAGCCCCGGGACTATCTTTTGGTTCACCCCTCCACTTT.

This chain links TRBV2 with TRBJ1-5; possibly TRBD1 for D (5 bases). The CDR3 is made up of 15 amino acids. Germline CDR1 and CDR2: SNHLY and FYNNEI. The V end was cut by 6 bases, the J end by 3 bases, with 15 bases between. The CDR3 loop is CASRKTREDNQPQHF. The CDR3 DNA is TGTGCCAGCAGAAAGACCAGGGAGGACAATCAGCCCCAGCATTTT.

This chain uses TRBV20-1 with TRBJ2-2; possibly TRBD1 for D (6 bases). Germline-derived CDR1 and CDR2 are DFQATT and SNEGSKA (reference sequence). Trimming removed 3 bases at V and 4 bases at J, with 12 bases between. The CDR3 sequence is 14 residues long. The CDR3 bases are TGCAGTGCTAGTAGGGGACAAGTCACCGGGGAGCTGTTTTTT. The encoded protein is CSASRGQVTGELFF.